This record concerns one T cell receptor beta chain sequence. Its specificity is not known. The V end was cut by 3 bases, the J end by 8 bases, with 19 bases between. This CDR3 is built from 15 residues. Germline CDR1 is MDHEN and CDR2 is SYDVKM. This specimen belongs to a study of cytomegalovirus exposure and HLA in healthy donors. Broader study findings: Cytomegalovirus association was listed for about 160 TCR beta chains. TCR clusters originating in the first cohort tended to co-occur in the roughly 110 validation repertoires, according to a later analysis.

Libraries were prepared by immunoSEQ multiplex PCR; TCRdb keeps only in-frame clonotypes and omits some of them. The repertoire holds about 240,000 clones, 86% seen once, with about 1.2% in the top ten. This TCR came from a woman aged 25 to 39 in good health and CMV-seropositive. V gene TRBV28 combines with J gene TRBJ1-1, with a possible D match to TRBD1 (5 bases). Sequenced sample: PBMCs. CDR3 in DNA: TGTGCCAGCAGTTTTGCGGGGCGGCGGGCGGGAGAAGCTTTCTTT. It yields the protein CASSFAGRRAGEAFF. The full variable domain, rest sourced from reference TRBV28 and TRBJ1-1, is DVKVTQSSRYLVKRTGEKVFLECVQDMDHENMFWYRQDPGLGLRLIYFSYDVKMKEKGDIPEGYSVSREKKERFSLILESASTNQTSMYLCASSFAGRRAGEAFFGQGTRLTVV.